A single sample gave rise to the 2 T cell receptor beta chains below, sequenced in a study of T cell repertoires in cytomegalovirus infection. TCRdb independently ran MiXCR on the reads; one entry per CDR3 protein. The data show approximately 990,000 distinct CDR3 sequences, with approximately 30% seen just once and about an eighth held by the top ten. These receptors' targets are unknown. The specimen was cultured CD8+ T cells from PBMCs, collected from culture after CMV antigen stimulation. Source of these receptors: a human donor in good health (CMV status not recorded). Some clones in this sample may be carry-over from other donors' samples.

There are a few counts of this clonotype. The rearrangement uses TRBV15 and TRBJ2-7, with TRBD1 matching over 10 bases. The CDR3 loop spans 15 amino acids. CDR1 is LNHNV, CDR2 YYDKDF, per germline (reference sequence). Losses at the gene ends were 2 bases for V and 4 bases for J; bases not matched to a gene: 5. CDR3 nucleotides: TGTGCCACCAGCAGACCCGGGACAGGGGTATACGAGCAGTACTTC. Translated: CATSRPGTGVYEQYF.

Note on this clonotype: The junction differs from germline at one of its ends, possibly a read error. This sequence joins TRBV7-6 and TRBJ2-1, with D maybe TRBD1 (7 bases). The germline CDR1 and CDR2 sequences are SGHVS and FNYEAQ. CDR3 length: 16 residues. The CDR3 DNA follows: TGTGCTAGCAGCCGCCTACAGGGGACTCCGTACAATGAGCAGTTCTTC. Translation gives CASSRLQGTPYNEQFF. The full variable domain, with the rest looked up from reference TRBV7-6 and TRBJ2-1, is GAGVSQSPRYKVTKRGQDVALRCDPISGHVSLYWYRQALGQGPEFLTYFNYEAQQDKSGLPNDRFSAERPEGSISTLTIQRTEQRDSAMYRCASSRLQGTPYNEQFFGPGTRLTVL.